The rows below give T cell receptor beta chains drawn from one sample of a study of response to subunit inactivated influenza vaccine. From the RT-PCR reads, TCRdb called clonotypes with MiXCR, one entry per CDR3 protein. In the table there are 590,000 or so distinct CDR3 sequences, 14% of which are singletons. The input for sequencing was PBMCs from blood, taken less than 15 days before vaccination. These receptors were collected from a man between 45 and 60 years old who received an inactivated influenza vaccine. Each CDR3 is given with its conserved first and last residue. A D gene is named only where the DNA matches it firmly. The listing skips clone size in some rows; elsewhere it reads once, few, many or a size class.

d_gene: TRBD2
v_gene: TRBV20-1
j_gene: TRBJ2-7
abundance: -
CDR3aa: CSASSGRETYEQYF
CDR3nt: TGCAGTGCTAGTAGCGGGAGAGAGACCTACGAGCAGTACTTC

d_gene: -
v_gene: TRBV29-1
j_gene: TRBJ2-7
abundance: few
CDR3aa: CSARGGGSSGLPSSYEQYF
CDR3nt: TGCAGCGCAAGAGGAGGGGGGTCGTCTGGGCTGCCGAGCTCCTACGAGCAGTACTTC

d_gene: -
v_gene: TRBV19
j_gene: TRBJ2-5
abundance: few
CDR3aa: CASSPTHLQGRETQYF
CDR3nt: TGTGCCAGTAGTCCCACCCACCTACAGGGGAGGGAGACCCAGTACTTC

d_gene: -
v_gene: TRBV24-1
j_gene: TRBJ2-3
abundance: -
CDR3aa: CATSDFPDSMDTQYF
CDR3nt: TGTGCCACCAGTGATTTCCCCGACTCTATGGATACGCAGTATTTT

d_gene: TRBD1
v_gene: TRBV4-3
j_gene: TRBJ1-2
abundance: few
CDR3aa: CASSQDWGQGLYGYTF
CDR3nt: TGCGCCAGCAGCCAAGATTGGGGACAGGGACTCTATGGCTACACCTTC

d_gene: -
v_gene: TRBV11-2
j_gene: TRBJ2-5
abundance: few
CDR3aa: CASSALGDSQETQYF
CDR3nt: TGTGCCAGCAGCGCCCTCGGGGATTCGCAAGAGACCCAGTACTTC

d_gene: -
v_gene: TRBV3-1
j_gene: TRBJ2-3
abundance: -
CDR3aa: CASSPRGSGATQYF
CDR3nt: TGTGCCAGCAGCCCTCGGGGTAGCGGAGCTACGCAGTATTTT

d_gene: -
v_gene: TRBV7-6
j_gene: TRBJ2-2
abundance: -
CDR3aa: CASSLGASSVTGELFF
CDR3nt: TGTGCCAGCAGCTTAGGGGCTAGCTCCGTTACCGGGGAGCTGTTTTTT

d_gene: -
v_gene: TRBV7-2
j_gene: TRBJ2-3
abundance: many
CDR3aa: CASSFGLFTDTQYF
CDR3nt: TGTGCCAGCAGCTTTGGACTTTTTACAGATACGCAGTATTTT

d_gene: TRBD1
v_gene: TRBV4-2
j_gene: TRBJ1-6
abundance: -
CDR3aa: CASSQEWGQGYSPLHF
CDR3nt: TGTGCTAGCAGCCAAGAATGGGGACAGGGGTATTCACCCCTCCACTTT

d_gene: TRBD1
v_gene: TRBV11-2
j_gene: TRBJ2-7
abundance: -
CDR3aa: CASSIGQGGMSKQYF
CDR3nt: TGTGCCAGCAGCATCGGACAGGGCGGCATGTCTAAGCAGTACTTC

d_gene: TRBD2
v_gene: TRBV9
j_gene: TRBJ2-7
abundance: few
CDR3aa: CASLRAGLTGEQYF
CDR3nt: TGTGCCAGCTTGAGAGCGGGACTTACTGGCGAGCAGTACTTC

d_gene: TRBD2
v_gene: TRBV13
j_gene: TRBJ2-3
abundance: -
CDR3aa: CASSFIGLASSTDTQYF
CDR3nt: TGTGCCAGCAGCTTCATTGGACTAGCGTCGTCAACAGATACGCAGTATTTT

d_gene: TRBD2
v_gene: TRBV6-2/TRBV6-3
j_gene: TRBJ2-1
abundance: few
CDR3aa: CASTSPTSGYNEQFF
CDR3nt: TGTGCCAGCACATCCCCGACTAGCGGATACAATGAGCAGTTCTTC

d_gene: TRBD2
v_gene: TRBV12-3/TRBV12-4
j_gene: TRBJ2-3
abundance: -
CDR3aa: CASTRTSLVTQYF
CDR3nt: TGTGCCAGCACTCGGACTAGTTTGGTTACGCAGTATTTT

d_gene: TRBD2
v_gene: TRBV18
j_gene: TRBJ2-2
abundance: -
CDR3aa: CASSLSGSQTGELFF
CDR3nt: TGTGCCAGCTCTCTCAGCGGGAGTCAGACCGGGGAGCTGTTTTTT

d_gene: -
v_gene: TRBV2
j_gene: TRBJ1-4
abundance: few
CDR3aa: CASSEGRVGNEKLFF
CDR3nt: TGTGCCAGCAGTGAAGGCAGGGTTGGTAATGAAAAACTGTTTTTT

d_gene: -
v_gene: TRBV14
j_gene: TRBJ2-2
abundance: -
CDR3aa: CASSPRGDSNTGELFF
CDR3nt: TGTGCCAGCAGCCCAAGGGGGGACAGCAACACCGGGGAGCTGTTTTTT

d_gene: -
v_gene: TRBV7-9
j_gene: TRBJ1-2
abundance: few
CDR3aa: CASSLVPGSDYGYTF
CDR3nt: TGTGCCAGCAGCTTAGTTCCGGGCTCCGACTATGGCTACACCTTC

d_gene: TRBD2
v_gene: TRBV11-2
j_gene: TRBJ2-5
abundance: -
CDR3aa: CARSPELAGTLQETQYF
CDR3nt: TGTGCCAGAAGCCCCGAACTAGCGGGGACTCTCCAAGAGACCCAGTACTTC

d_gene: TRBD1
v_gene: TRBV20-1
j_gene: TRBJ2-1
abundance: many
CDR3aa: CSATHRGHNEQFF
CDR3nt: TGCAGTGCTACCCACAGGGGCCACAATGAGCAGTTCTTC

d_gene: TRBD2
v_gene: TRBV7-8
j_gene: TRBJ2-3
abundance: -
CDR3aa: CASSLITSGATDTQYF
CDR3nt: TGTGCCAGCAGCTTAATTACTAGCGGGGCCACAGATACGCAGTATTTT

d_gene: TRBD2
v_gene: TRBV5-1
j_gene: TRBJ2-1
abundance: many
CDR3aa: CASSKLAGEILVEQFF
CDR3nt: TGCGCCAGCAGCAAACTAGCGGGAGAGATTCTGGTTGAGCAGTTCTTC

d_gene: -
v_gene: TRBV5-1
j_gene: TRBJ1-4
abundance: -
CDR3aa: CASSETATNEKLFF
CDR3nt: TGCGCCAGCAGCGAAACTGCAACTAATGAAAAACTGTTTTTT

d_gene: TRBD2
v_gene: TRBV28
j_gene: TRBJ2-3
abundance: -
CDR3aa: CASAGGAGVVDTQYF
CDR3nt: TGTGCCAGCGCCGGGGGAGCGGGAGTTGTAGATACGCAGTATTTT

d_gene: -
v_gene: TRBV6-6
j_gene: TRBJ2-1
abundance: -
CDR3aa: CASGFNEQFF
CDR3nt: TGTGCCAGCGGGTTCAATGAGCAGTTCTTC

d_gene: -
v_gene: TRBV6-1
j_gene: TRBJ1-1
abundance: -
CDR3aa: CASRLLDRMNTEAFF
CDR3nt: TGTGCCAGCCGGCTCTTGGATAGGATGAACACTGAAGCTTTCTTT

d_gene: TRBD1
v_gene: TRBV18
j_gene: TRBJ1-1
abundance: -
CDR3aa: CASSPLSGRGTEASF
CDR3nt: TGTGCCAGCTCACCATTGAGTGGCAGGGGGACTGAAGCTTCCTTT

d_gene: TRBD1
v_gene: TRBV5-1
j_gene: TRBJ1-2
abundance: many
CDR3aa: CASSKGQNNYGYTF
CDR3nt: TGCGCCAGCAGCAAGGGACAGAATAACTATGGCTACACCTTC

d_gene: -
v_gene: TRBV6-1
j_gene: TRBJ2-7
abundance: -
CDR3aa: CASSPRRVYEQYF
CDR3nt: TGTGCCAGCAGTCCCCGCCGAGTTTACGAGCAGTACTTC

d_gene: TRBD2
v_gene: TRBV9
j_gene: TRBJ2-1
abundance: -
CDR3aa: CASSVDPGLAGVEQFF
CDR3nt: TGTGCCAGCAGCGTAGACCCGGGGCTAGCGGGAGTTGAGCAGTTCTTC

d_gene: -
v_gene: TRBV20-1
j_gene: TRBJ2-3
abundance: -
CDR3aa: CSATLSRAVSTDTQYF
CDR3nt: TGCAGTGCTACCCTGTCCCGCGCCGTTTCGACAGATACGCAGTATTTT

d_gene: -
v_gene: TRBV9
j_gene: TRBJ2-5
abundance: few
CDR3aa: CASSVGTSIDQETQYF
CDR3nt: TGTGCCAGCAGCGTAGGCACCTCAATAGACCAAGAGACCCAGTACTTC

d_gene: TRBD1
v_gene: TRBV5-1
j_gene: TRBJ1-1
abundance: few
CDR3aa: CASSPGTGNSRAFF
CDR3nt: TGCGCCAGCAGCCCGGGGACAGGCAACTCTCGGGCTTTCTTT

d_gene: TRBD1
v_gene: TRBV28
j_gene: TRBJ2-3
abundance: -
CDR3aa: CASQGAVLTDTQYF
CDR3nt: TGTGCCAGCCAGGGGGCAGTTCTCACAGATACGCAGTATTTT

d_gene: -
v_gene: TRBV5-1
j_gene: TRBJ2-7
abundance: -
CDR3aa: CASSPPGRVNEQYF
CDR3nt: TGCGCCAGCAGCCCCCCTGGTAGAGTTAACGAGCAGTACTTC

d_gene: -
v_gene: TRBV5-1
j_gene: TRBJ1-2
abundance: few
CDR3aa: CASSLDFVGGYTF
CDR3nt: TGCGCCAGCAGCTTGGACTTTGTTGGTGGCTACACCTTC

d_gene: TRBD1
v_gene: TRBV7-2
j_gene: TRBJ2-7
abundance: -
CDR3aa: CASSSRQGANYEQYF
CDR3nt: TGTGCCAGCAGCTCTCGGCAGGGGGCGAACTACGAGCAGTACTTC

d_gene: -
v_gene: TRBV18
j_gene: TRBJ2-5
abundance: once
CDR3aa: CASSPAGVQETQYF
CDR3nt: TGTGCCAGCTCACCAGCAGGCGTACAAGAGACCCAGTACTTC

d_gene: -
v_gene: TRBV7-8
j_gene: TRBJ2-2
abundance: -
CDR3aa: CASSSTISGGELFF
CDR3nt: TGTGCCAGCAGCTCGACCATATCCGGCGGGGAGCTGTTTTTT

d_gene: TRBD2
v_gene: TRBV2
j_gene: TRBJ2-2
abundance: many
CDR3aa: CASSARGGLAGELFF
CDR3nt: TGTGCCAGCAGTGCCCGCGGGGGGTTAGCCGGGGAGCTGTTTTTT

d_gene: -
v_gene: TRBV19
j_gene: TRBJ2-1
abundance: few
CDR3aa: CASSAPSAPNNEQFF
CDR3nt: TGTGCCAGTAGTGCCCCTAGCGCGCCTAACAATGAGCAGTTCTTC

d_gene: TRBD2
v_gene: TRBV20-1
j_gene: TRBJ2-7
abundance: -
CDR3aa: CSARAGGPSSEQYF
CDR3nt: TGCAGTGCTAGAGCGGGAGGGCCTTCGAGCGAGCAGTACTTC

d_gene: TRBD1
v_gene: TRBV4-2
j_gene: TRBJ2-5
abundance: -
CDR3aa: CASSPGSGRGLETQYF
CDR3nt: TGTGCCAGCAGCCCCGGGTCCGGCAGGGGGCTTGAGACCCAGTACTTC

d_gene: -
v_gene: TRBV18
j_gene: TRBJ2-5
abundance: -
CDR3aa: CASSPLQMKETQYF
CDR3nt: TGTGCCAGCTCACCACTACAAATGAAAGAGACCCAGTACTTC

d_gene: TRBD1
v_gene: TRBV7-9
j_gene: TRBJ2-1
abundance: many
CDR3aa: CASSLVGTGANEQFF
CDR3nt: TGTGCCAGCAGCTTAGTGGGGACAGGGGCGAATGAGCAGTTCTTC